Listed below are T cell receptor beta chains from one sample, sequenced in a study of neurological immune-mediated disorders. TCRdb recomputed calls from the 5' RACE reads with MiXCR, one row per CDR3 protein. The sample shows 40,000 or so distinct CDR3 sequences, approximately 13% of them seen only once. The sequencing input was PBMCs. The receptors come from a young man in good health. The conserved cysteine and the conserved F or W are not part of the CDR3 here.

V gene,CDR3 length,CDR3 protein
TRBV27,14,ASSRSWGQGDQPQH
TRBV28,10,ASSRRGPEQF
TRBV28,12,ASTTKDANYGYT
TRBV20-1,12,SATLAGSTDTQY
TRBV5-1,10,ASSLYRYEQY
TRBV7-9,13,ASSLQGRKNNEQF
TRBV7-2,13,ASSLGGVAVSTQY
TRBV28,12,ASSLYPGTYEQY
TRBV20-1,11,SARDKANYGYT
TRBV6-5,11,ASTSEPNTEAF
TRBV27,13,ASSSGTGSNQPQH
TRBV5-5,14,ASSLDRGGAENIQY
TRBV14,17,ASSRQVGQSVLMNTEAF
TRBV10-3,10,AISEWQNEQY
TRBV10-3,12,AISELGVGYEQY
TRBV14,11,ASSPRGRGEQY
TRBV5-1,13,ASSLYGSTPDTQY
TRBV3-1,16,ASSQSLAGGPFSDEQY
TRBV15,13,ATSRESGPQETQY
TRBV5-1,13,ASRPDPGSNYGYT
TRBV7-8,10,ASSLASSPLH
TRBV6-5,12,ASRLGSGTGELF
TRBV12-3/TRBV12-4,13,ASSPTSGQLGGYT
TRBV5-5,14,ASSYSTGTGQYEQY
TRBV29-1,11,SVHKTSRQEAF
TRBV28,14,ASSFIGEGAKNIQY
TRBV6-6,14,ASSYIAGGPLHTQY
TRBV6-1,12,ASSGTGETGELF
TRBV4-1,12,ASSPISLGGELF
TRBV5-1,13,ASSLDTREGVEQF
TRBV20-1,14,SARDPRTGRGYEQY
TRBV5-1,14,ASSPGRDSGANVLT
TRBV3-1,14,ASSQDLGLATDTQY
TRBV7-9,13,ASSLGTGGADTQY
TRBV5-1,13,ASSLDTGVTNVLT
TRBV5-6,14,ASSSTGGLLSYGYT
TRBV18,15,ASSPFGLAGFEDTQY